This is a list of T cell receptor beta chains from one sample in a study of cytomegalovirus exposure and HLA in healthy donors. Only in-frame clones appear in the TCRdb table, and some are missing; sequencing was by immunoSEQ multiplex PCR. The sample consists of around 150,000 clones, just under 80% of them appearing once. Sequenced input: PBMCs. The source of these receptors is a man aged 25-40 years in good health and CMV-seronegative. Both conserved end residues are part of each CDR3. The order of the fields is V gene, CDR3 protein.

V: TRBV27
CDR3: CASRILAHNEQFF

V: TRBV7-3
CDR3: CASSLTGGIKNEQYF

V: TRBV9
CDR3: CASSAPRGFTDTQYF

V: TRBV28
CDR3: CASNLAGELGNTIYF

V: TRBV5-4
CDR3: CASSLGHHTDTQYF

V: TRBV5-6
CDR3: CASSPRSSYEQYF

V: TRBV28
CDR3: CASSAGQSSFYGYTF

V: TRBV19
CDR3: CASSQGTSGSFVAKNIQYF

V: TRBV6-1
CDR3: CASRETGMSTEAFF

V: TRBV19
CDR3: CASRTLTGSATQYF

V: TRBV5-6
CDR3: CASSLVSAGEAFF

V: TRBV5-1
CDR3: CASSLPGSGGGAKNIQYF

V: TRBV11-2
CDR3: CASSWDGQGPTDTQYF

V: TRBV28
CDR3: CASSPRISRGDTQYF

V: TRBV7-3
CDR3: CASSFTGAGTGELFF

V: TRBV28
CDR3: CASRGLQPQHF

V: TRBV5-6
CDR3: CASSFGQSSYEQYF

V: TRBV5-1
CDR3: CASSLGTSGSADTQYF

V: TRBV2
CDR3: CASRSDFNTEAFF

V: TRBV19
CDR3: CATGDRDAQPQHF

V: TRBV6-4
CDR3: CASRGQGHGELFF

V: TRBV7-2
CDR3: CASSLTSGATNEQFF

V: TRBV5-1
CDR3: CASSLPNGTGGEGYGYTF

V: TRBV5-5
CDR3: CASRGLGLAGETQYF

V: TRBV18
CDR3: CASSPTRQGMNTEAFF

V: TRBV6-1
CDR3: CASRRNTEAFF

V: TRBV2
CDR3: CASSDPTYEQYF

V: TRBV19
CDR3: CASSIGGLDTDTQYF

V: TRBV4-1
CDR3: CASSQFGLGSSYNEQFF

V: TRBV6-5
CDR3: CASSPSELAVNEQFF

V: TRBV6-1
CDR3: CASSARDSPNYGYTF

V: TRBV14
CDR3: CASSPTGGSAYEQYF

V: TRBV12-5
CDR3: CASGLVRVGERRNEQFF

V: TRBV7-9
CDR3: CSSSQGNQPQHF

V: TRBV28
CDR3: CASSPGTAAGYEQYF

V: TRBV30
CDR3: CAWSVSKFPGQRTPKYGYTF

V: TRBV28
CDR3: CASSFAREQYF

V: TRBV10-1
CDR3: CASSEVLRGTYNEQFF

V: TRBV6-5
CDR3: CASSYSERRWHEQYF

V: TRBV7-6
CDR3: CASSPGGRGRSADTQYF